A single sample gave rise to the 14 T cell receptor beta chains below, sequenced in a study of CD8 T cells in ankylosing spondylitis. Whole-study findings and limits: The study identified a TCR beta motif of under ten highly homologous variants that appeared characteristic of ankylosing spondylitis blood.

TCRdb ran MiXCR on the 5' RACE reads and lists one entry per CDR3 protein. The sample lists around 770,000 distinct CDR3 sequences, approximately 12% occurring once. These receptors lack a known antigen. The sample comprised blood, either unsorted or a sorted T cell fraction (not recorded which). These TCRs come from a male donor with ankylosing spondylitis.

This clonotype has more than one count but fewer than ten. The gene calls are TRBV5-1 and TRBJ2-2; 9 bases fit TRBD1. With 4 bases clipped from V and 1 base from J, the junction kept 5 bases outside the gene matches. The germline V gene encodes CDR1 SGHRS and CDR2 YFSETQ. The CDR3 spans 16 residues. The CDR3 DNA is TGCGCCAGCAGCGGACAGGGGAGCAGGAACACCGGGGAGCTGTTTTTT. Amino acid sequence: CASSGQGSRNTGELFF.

There are many counts of this clonotype. The rearrangement joins TRBV20-1 to TRBJ1-5; D call uncertain. Germline CDR1 is DFQATT and CDR2 is SNEGSKA (reference sequence). Trimming pared 7 bases from V and 0 bases from J, leaving 10 bases between. This CDR3 is built from 13 residues. Written as DNA, the CDR3 is TGCAGTGTCGGATTACTTAGCAATCAGCCCCAGCATTTT. Protein: CSVGLLSNQPQHF.

This clonotype was picked up a small number of times. V usage is TRBV13 and J usage is TRBJ1-3; no clear D. Germline CDR1 reads PRHDT; CDR2 reads FYEKMQ (reference sequence). V was shortened by 2 bases and J by 0 bases, with 11 bases between the two germline ends. The CDR3 has 16 amino acids. CDR3 protein: CASSLSMASSGNTIYF. The DNA for the CDR3 is TGTGCCAGCAGCTTATCTATGGCTTCCTCTGGAAACACCATATATTTT.

This clonotype showed up just a few times. V usage is TRBV5-1 and J usage is TRBJ1-4; D gene uncertain. Germline CDR1 and CDR2: SGHRS and YFSETQ. V lost 5 bases and J 0 bases, leaving 11 bases between the germline ends. This CDR3 region has 15 residues. The CDR3 region is CASRTDGATNEKLFF. CDR3 nucleotides: TGCGCCAGCAGAACCGACGGTGCAACTAATGAAAAACTGTTTTTT.

This clonotype occurred many times. The chain uses TRBV6-1 and TRBJ2-3; TRBD2 matches 7 bases. Losses at the gene ends were 6 bases for V and 1 base for J; bases not matched to a gene: 4. CDR1 is MNHNS and CDR2 is SASEGT in the germline V gene. There are 14 residues in the CDR3. CDR3 protein: CASSRLAGTDTQYF. The CDR3 DNA reads TGTGCCAGCAGCCGACTAGCTGGCACAGATACGCAGTATTTT.

V is TRBV20-1 and J is TRBJ2-4; 9 positions agree with TRBD1. Per the germline V gene, CDR1 is DFQATT and CDR2 is SNEGSKA (reference sequence). This CDR3 spans 15 amino acids. V lost 6 bases to trimming and J lost 5 bases; unmatched junction nucleotides: 11. The CDR3 loop reads CSASRRGQGENIQYF. CDR3 bases: TGCAGTGCCAGCAGACGGGGACAGGGCGAAAACATTCAGTACTTC.

This chain uses TRBV4-1 with TRBJ1-1; D gene ambiguous. The CDR3 length is 15 residues. Germline V gene sequence: CDR1 MGHRA, CDR2 YSYEKL. The ends were cut back, 0 bases at V and 0 bases at J, with 8 bases in the middle. The DNA of the CDR3 is TGCGCCAGCAGCCAAGAGTGGAGGCTGAACACTGAAGCTTTCTTT. It translates to CASSQEWRLNTEAFF.

The sample holds a few counts of this clonotype. The gene calls are TRBV5-5 and TRBJ2-1; 12 nucleotides line up with TRBD2. This CDR3 has 16 residues. CDR1 and CDR2 from the germline V gene are SGHKS and YYEKEE (reference sequence). Trimming at V came to 4 bases and at J to 4 bases, leaving 6 bases not matched to a gene. The CDR3 protein is CASSQLAGGRYNEQFF. CDR3 bases: TGTGCCAGCAGCCAACTAGCGGGAGGAAGGTACAATGAGCAGTTCTTC.

The table lists this clonotype with a few counts. V is TRBV11-2 and J is TRBJ1-5; 11 bases map to TRBD1. This CDR3 has 17 residues. Germline CDR1 SGHAT, CDR2 FQNNGV. Trimming took 5 bases from V and 4 from J; bases not matched to a gene: 10. The DNA of the CDR3 is TGTGCCAGCAGCAAAAACTTCCGGGACAGGGGGAATCAGCCCCAGCATTTT. It codes for CASSKNFRDRGNQPQHF.

This clonotype has only a few counts. The V gene is TRBV16, the J gene TRBJ1-5; D may be TRBD1 (5 bases). V lost 4 bases to trimming and J lost 7 bases, with 11 bases between them. CDR1 is KGHSY, CDR2 FQNENV, per germline. This CDR3 region has 13 residues. The CDR3 DNA reads as TGTGCCAGCAGCCTAACGTGGGGGCAGCCCCAGCATTTT. It codes for CASSLTWGQPQHF.

V gene TRBV20-1 combines with J gene TRBJ2-5, with 8 bases matching TRBD2. CDR1 is DFQATT and CDR2 is SNEGSKA in the germline V gene (reference sequence). V shed 6 bases and J 1 base; nucleotides not matched to a gene: 7. This CDR3 is 14 amino acids long. The CDR3 sequence is CSAPRAGAQETQYF. Written as DNA, the CDR3 is TGCAGTGCGCCTCGAGCGGGAGCCCAAGAGACCCAGTACTTC.

This clonotype was found many times. CDR3 coding DNA: TGCAGCGTTCTACCGGACAGGGGGCGAATTAATGGCTACACCTTC. Its protein product is CSVLPDRGRINGYTF. The rearrangement links TRBV29-1 to TRBJ1-2; 11 nucleotides line up with TRBD1. The V segment lost 5 bases and the J segment 6 bases; nucleotides outside the gene matches: 11. From germline, CDR1 is SQVTM and CDR2 ANQGSEA. The CDR3 runs to 15 residues.

The sample holds a few counts of this clonotype. V and J are TRBV4-3 and TRBJ2-7, with no clear D. V lost 0 bases, J lost 4 bases, and 7 bases lay in between. This CDR3 has 13 residues. Germline CDR1 and CDR2: LGHNA and YSLEER. The CDR3 region is CASSQDVEYEQYF. CDR3 coding DNA: TGCGCCAGCAGCCAAGACGTGGAGTACGAGCAGTACTTC.

This clonotype has only a few counts. This chain uses TRBV5-1 with TRBJ2-6; 9 bases fit TRBD1. The germline CDR1 and CDR2 sequences are SGHRS and YFSETQ. The J segment lost 1 base and the V segment lost 9 bases, leaving 8 bases of the junction unmatched. The CDR3 runs to 16 residues. The CDR3, as DNA: TGCGCCATCTCACAGGGGGCCAGTTCTGGGGCCAACGTCCTGACTTTC. Its protein is CAISQGASSGANVLTF.